Listed below are T cell receptor beta chains from one sample, sequenced in a study of blood T cell repertoires in COVID-19. Here immunoSEQ multiplex PCR was the method, and the copy in TCRdb shows in-frame clones only, minus some. The sample lists some 160,000 clones; 83% were seen once. Sequenced sample: peripheral blood. The receptors were sampled from a human donor in a cohort sampled during active COVID-19. The CDR3 runs from the conserved cysteine through the conserved F or W. A D gene is named only where the DNA matches it firmly. Rows give clone size only sometimes, using once, few, many, or a class for an expanded clone.

V	D	length	J	size	DNA	CDR3
TRBV3-1/TRBV3-2	.	15	TRBJ1-1	.	TGTGCCAGCAGCCCTACTTGGGTGGAGGTCACTGAAGCTTTCTTT	CASSPTWVEVTEAFF
TRBV27	.	16	TRBJ2-7	.	TGTGCCAGCAGTCACCTCCTAGCTGCTGAACCCTACGAGCAGTACTTC	CASSHLLAAEPYEQYF
TRBV19	.	14	TRBJ2-7	.	TGTGCCAGTAGTATGACAGTGAGCTCCTACGAGCAGTACTTC	CASSMTVSSYEQYF
TRBV28	TRBD1	15	TRBJ1-2	.	TGTGCCAGCAGTTTACGGACAGGGGGACCCTATGGCTACACCTTC	CASSLRTGGPYGYTF
TRBV6-5	.	14	TRBJ2-4	.	TGTGCCAGCGAAGGGGGTGAGGGCAAAAACATTCAGTACTTC	CASEGGEGKNIQYF
TRBV7-8	.	15	TRBJ2-7	.	TGTGCCAGCAGCGCGTGGAGCGGAAGCTCCTACGAGCAGTACTTC	CASSAWSGSSYEQYF
TRBV9	.	16	TRBJ2-3	.	TGTGCCAGCAGCGTAGCGACAGCGCCATCCACAGATACGCAGTATTTT	CASSVATAPSTDTQYF
TRBV7-9	.	13	TRBJ1-1	.	TGTGCCAGCAGCTTTAGGGGCCAGCCTGAAGCTTTCTTT	CASSFRGQPEAFF
TRBV5-1	TRBD2	15	TRBJ2-7	.	TGCGCCAGCAGCTCTTATAGCGGGAGGATGGACGAGCAGTACTTC	CASSSYSGRMDEQYF
TRBV18	TRBD1	18	TRBJ1-1	.	TGTGCCAGCTCACCTCGGGACAGGGGGCGAATCGGTAACACTGAAGCTTTCTTT	CASSPRDRGRIGNTEAFF
TRBV4-2	TRBD2	16	TRBJ2-5	.	TGTGCCAGCAGCCAAGCCGGGGGGGCCGGGGAAGAGACCCAGTACTTC	CASSQAGGAGEETQYF
TRBV7-9	TRBD1	15	TRBJ1-4	.	TGTGCCAGCAGCTCCCCCGGGACAGTTGGTGAAAAACTGTTTTTT	CASSSPGTVGEKLFF
TRBV27	TRBD1	16	TRBJ1-4	.	TGTGCCAGCAGAAACCTGCGGACAGGGGCTAATGAAAAACTGTTTTTT	CASRNLRTGANEKLFF
TRBV18	TRBD2	15	TRBJ2-1	.	TGTGCCAGCTCAGGGACTAGCGGGGGTTACAATGAGCAGTTCTTC	CASSGTSGGYNEQFF
TRBV12-3/TRBV12-4	TRBD1	13	TRBJ1-4	once	TGTGCCAGCAGTTTAACAGGGGATGAAAAACTGTTTTTT	CASSLTGDEKLFF
TRBV9	.	16	TRBJ2-7	.	TGTGCCAGCAGCGAGGGGAGGGGGACATCCGCCTACGAGCAGTACTTC	CASSEGRGTSAYEQYF
TRBV15	TRBD1	16	TRBJ2-6	.	TGTGCCACCAGCAGAGGACAGGGGGCTGGGGCCAACGTCCTGACTTTC	CATSRGQGAGANVLTF
TRBV19	TRBD1	15	TRBJ2-7	once	TGTGCCAGCGATGGGGGGACAGGGGTCTCCTACGAGCAGTACTTC	CASDGGTGVSYEQYF
TRBV5-1	.	15	TRBJ1-1	.	TGCGCCAGCAGCTTGGAGCGGAACATGAACACTGAAGCTTTCTTT	CASSLERNMNTEAFF
TRBV25-1	.	11	TRBJ1-1	.	TGTGCCAGCAGTCAGGGCACTGAAGCTTTCTTT	CASSQGTEAFF
TRBV2	TRBD2	14	TRBJ2-7	.	TGTGCCAGCAGTGTACCGGGACTACAATACGAGCAGTACTTC	CASSVPGLQYEQYF
TRBV5-4	TRBD2	15	TRBJ2-7	.	TGTGCCACCTTAGAGGGGGGACTAGCGGGATTACGGCAGTACTTC	CATLEGGLAGLRQYF
TRBV28	TRBD1	17	TRBJ2-3	.	TGTGCCAGCAGTTTACCTCGAAGACAGGGGGCGAAAGATACGCAGTATTTT	CASSLPRRQGAKDTQYF
TRBV4-1	TRBD2	17	TRBJ2-7	.	TGCGCCAGCAGCCAAGTCCCCACTAGCGGGGGATCCTACGAGCAGTACTTC	CASSQVPTSGGSYEQYF
TRBV7-2	.	14	TRBJ1-3	medium-sized	TGTGCCAGCAGCTTAGGAGGGCCTGGAAACACCATATATTTT	CASSLGGPGNTIYF
TRBV7-9	.	11	TRBJ1-1	.	TGTGCGTCAGGGGAGGGGACTGAAGCTTTCTTT	CASGEGTEAFF
TRBV29-1	TRBD1	14	TRBJ1-2	.	TGCAGCGTTGATCGGGCAGGGGGAATCTATGGCTACACCTTC	CSVDRAGGIYGYTF
TRBV19	.	15	TRBJ1-3	once	TGTGCCAGTAGTATCTGGACAGCCTCTGGAAACACCATATATTTT	CASSIWTASGNTIYF
TRBV3-1/TRBV3-2	TRBD1	15	TRBJ1-5	.	TGTGCCAGCAGCCCTTGGACAGGTCTTGATCAGCCCCAGCATTTT	CASSPWTGLDQPQHF
TRBV27	.	13	TRBJ2-1	.	TGTGCCAGCAGTTTTCCAGGTGGCAATGAGCAGTTCTTC	CASSFPGGNEQFF
TRBV6-5	.	11	TRBJ1-2	.	TGTGCCAGCAGTTACGGAGAATGCTACACCTTC	CASSYGECYTF
TRBV29-1	.	11	TRBJ2-7	.	TGCAGCGTTGATCTCGGCTACGAGCAGTACTTC	CSVDLGYEQYF
TRBV7-2	.	15	TRBJ2-6	.	TGTGCCAGCAGCTTGTACAGGGCTGGGGCCAACGTCCTGACTTTC	CASSLYRAGANVLTF
TRBV9	.	15	TRBJ2-3	.	TGTGCCAGCACCCCGAGCGGCAGTGCTACAGATACGCAGTATTTT	CASTPSGSATDTQYF
TRBV6-5	.	11	TRBJ1-1	.	TGTGCCAGCAGCAGGGGTGCTGAAGCTTTCTTT	CASSRGAEAFF
TRBV18	TRBD2	12	TRBJ2-3	.	TGTGCCACGGGAGGGATGGCAGATACGCAGTATTTT	CATGGMADTQYF
TRBV2	TRBD1	15	TRBJ2-1	few	TGTGCCAGCAGGACACAGGGGGGAGGTTACAATGAGCAGTTCTTC	CASRTQGGGYNEQFF
TRBV4-3	TRBD2	17	TRBJ2-7	.	TGCGCCAGCAGCCAATACTCTGGACTAGCGGGACTCTACGAGCAGTACTTC	CASSQYSGLAGLYEQYF
TRBV6-5	.	13	TRBJ1-2	.	TGTGCCAGCACCACCGGGGTCCTCTATGGCTACACCTTC	CASTTGVLYGYTF
TRBV6-2/TRBV6-3	.	16	TRBJ1-3	.	TGTGCCAGCAGTTACTCGAGAACGATCTCTGGAAACACCATATATTTT	CASSYSRTISGNTIYF
TRBV3-1/TRBV3-2	TRBD1	14	TRBJ1-2	.	TGTGCCAGCAGGACCGGGACAGGGGGGGATGGCTACACCTTC	CASRTGTGGDGYTF
TRBV18	TRBD1	15	TRBJ1-1	.	TGTGCCAGCTCACCGGAGGGACAGGGTTATTCTGAAGCTTTCTTT	CASSPEGQGYSEAFF
TRBV7-2	TRBD1	15	TRBJ1-2	medium-sized	TGTGCCAGCAGCTTAGTGGGGCGGACAGGGGTTGGCTACACCTTC	CASSLVGRTGVGYTF
TRBV18	.	13	TRBJ2-7	.	TGTGCCAGCTCACCGGGGGCCTCCTACGAGCAGTACTTC	CASSPGASYEQYF
TRBV29-1	.	16	TRBJ2-7	.	TGCAGCGCCACCGGGGGTCGGGGCGAAACTCTATACGAGCAGTACTTC	CSATGGRGETLYEQYF
TRBV24-1	TRBD1	16	TRBJ1-2	.	TGTGCCACCAGTGATTTGGGGGACAGGGAGCCCTATGGCTACACCTTC	CATSDLGDREPYGYTF
TRBV7-2	TRBD2	14	TRBJ2-7	.	TGTGCCAGCAGCTCACTAGCGGGGGTGTACGAGCAGTACTTC	CASSSLAGVYEQYF
TRBV5-4	TRBD2	16	TRBJ2-3	.	TGTGCCAGCAGTGCCGGGACTAGCGGGGGGGCCCCTACGCAGTATTTT	CASSAGTSGGAPTQYF
TRBV5-1	.	16	TRBJ1-3	.	TGCGCCAGCAGCTTAGGCAACACAGGCTCTGGAAACACCATATATTTT	CASSLGNTGSGNTIYF
TRBV2	TRBD2	15	TRBJ2-2	few	TGTGCCAGCAGTGAAACTAGCGGCGGCACCGGGGAGCTGTTTTTT	CASSETSGGTGELFF
TRBV14	.	15	TRBJ2-1	few	TGTGCCAGCAGCCAAGGGCAGGGGTACTACAATGAGCAGTTCTTC	CASSQGQGYYNEQFF
TRBV6-5	TRBD1	15	TRBJ1-6	.	TGTGCCAGCAGTTACCAACAGGGGGTGGAATCACCCCTCCACTTT	CASSYQQGVESPLHF
TRBV23-1	.	14	TRBJ1-5	.	TGCGCCAGCAGTCAATCGGCAGGGGACCAGCCCCAGCATTTT	CASSQSAGDQPQHF
TRBV27	.	15	TRBJ1-3	.	TGTGCCAGCAGACACAAAACCCTCTCTGGAAACACCATATATTTT	CASRHKTLSGNTIYF
TRBV10-3	.	15	TRBJ1-5	.	TGTGCCATCAGTGAGGATGAGGGACTCAATCAGCCCCAGCATTTT	CAISEDEGLNQPQHF
TRBV6-1	TRBD1	15	TRBJ2-7	.	TGTGCCAGCAGTGACCCCACAGGGGGCTTGTACGAGCAGTACTTC	CASSDPTGGLYEQYF